This entry concerns a single TCR beta chain. This record belongs to a study of blood T cell repertoires in COVID-19. Libraries were prepared by immunoSEQ multiplex PCR; TCRdb keeps only in-frame clonotypes and omits some of them. This table has around 140,000 clones, 88% appearing once. This CDR3 contains 16 residues. The J segment lost 4 bases and the V segment lost 2 bases, leaving 11 bases of the junction unmatched. Per germline, CDR1 SGHVS and CDR2 FQNEAQ. This sequence was found in an older woman with acute or convalescent COVID-19. Sequenced material: peripheral blood. The rearrangement uses TRBV7-8 and TRBJ2-7, with 7 bases that match TRBD1. CDR3 in DNA: TGTGCCAGCAGCTTAATAGATACAGGGGTGGGATACGAGCAGTACTTC. Protein product: CASSLIDTGVGYEQYF.